What follows are 16 T cell receptor beta chains derived from one specimen sequenced in a study of T cell responses to AZD1222 COVID-19 vaccine. Sequenced by immunoSEQ multiplex PCR; TCRdb stores in-frame clones only, minus some. Here the sample spans 150,000 to 200,000 clones, around nine tenths being singletons. Sample: peripheral blood, taken on day 0 of AZD1222 vaccination. These receptors came from an adult in good health.

The chain couples TRBV11-2 to TRBJ1-3; D is ambiguous. Germline CDR1 reads SGHAT; CDR2 reads FQNNGV. Deletions cut 0 bases from V and 0 bases from J, with 18 bases between. CDR3 length: 19 residues. The CDR3 reads CASSLDFARRFYSGNTIYF. The CDR3 DNA is TGTGCCAGCAGCTTAGATTTTGCTCGCCGGTTTTACTCTGGAAACACCATATATTTT.

V usage is TRBV14 and J usage is TRBJ2-1; D is perhaps TRBD1 (5 bases). The V gene lost 0 bases and the J gene lost 0 bases, with 12 bases spanning the gap. Germline CDR1 and CDR2: SGHDN and FVKESK. CDR3 length equals 17 residues. The CDR3 DNA is TGTGCCAGCAGCCAAGAAAGGGGTCTTGGCTCCTACAATGAGCAGTTCTTC. This codes for CASSQERGLGSYNEQFF. The full variable domain, in which reference TRBV14 and TRBJ2-1 provide the parts outside the CDR3, is EAGVTQFPSHSVIEKGQTVTLRCDPISGHDNLYWYRRVMGKEIKFLLHFVKESKQDESGMPNNRFLAERTGGTYSTLKVQPAELEDSGVYFCASSQERGLGSYNEQFFGPGTRLTVL.

Concerning this clone itself: The same CDR3 also results from other DNA sequences found in this sample. The rearrangement uses TRBV28 and TRBJ1-4; D may be TRBD1 (6 bases). The CDR3 is 14 residues long. Trimming shortened V by 6 bases and J by 8 bases, and 16 bases separated the two germline ends. Germline assignment: CDR1 MDHEN and CDR2 SYDVKM. The CDR3 DNA sequence: TGTGCCAGCAGCCGCACTGGAGGGGGGGAAAAACTGTTTTTT. This sequence encodes CASSRTGGGEKLFF.

V is TRBV7-2 and J is TRBJ2-7; TRBD2 matches at 7 bases. The V segment lost 4 bases and the J segment 4 bases; nucleotides outside the gene matches: 10. Germline CDR1 reads SGHTA; CDR2 reads FQGNSA. CDR3 length: 15 residues. The CDR3, as DNA: TGTGCCAGCAGCTATTATCAGGCGGGAGTGTACGAGCAGTACTTC. Its protein product is CASSYYQAGVYEQYF. Based on the CDR3 plus reference TRBV7-2 and TRBJ2-7, the full variable domain is GAGVSQSPSNKVTEKGKDVELRCDPISGHTALYWYRQSLGQGLEFLIYFQGNSAPDKSGLPSDRFSAERTGGSVSTLTIQRTQQEDSAVYLCASSYYQAGVYEQYFGPGTRLTVT.

This clone has a handful of counts. The V and J genes are TRBV7-9 and TRBJ2-5, with TRBD1 matching 10 bases. Trimming at V came to 4 bases and at J to 0 bases, leaving 2 bases not matched to a gene. Germline CDR1 is SEHNR and CDR2 is FQNEAQ (reference sequence). The CDR3 runs 15 residues. The CDR3 is CASSSGTGDQETQYF. Here the CDR3 DNA reads TGTGCCAGCAGCTCCGGGACAGGGGACCAAGAGACCCAGTACTTC. Variable domain in full (rest from reference TRBV7-9 and TRBJ2-5): DTGVSQNPRHKITKRGQNVTFRCDPISEHNRLYWYRQTLGQGPEFLTYFQNEAQLEKSRLLSDRFSAERPKGSFSTLEIQRTEQGDSAMYLCASSSGTGDQETQYFGPGTRLLVL.

The rearrangement links TRBV7-8 to TRBJ2-3, with 8 bases aligning to TRBD1. This CDR3 has 16 residues. V gave up 6 bases and J gave up 0 bases; unmatched junction bases: 8. The germline V gene has CDR1 SGHVS and CDR2 FQNEAQ. The CDR3: CASRTSGGLSTDTQYF. For the CDR3, the DNA is TGTGCCAGCAGAACCTCAGGGGGCTTGAGCACAGATACGCAGTATTTT.

This chain joins TRBV5-1 and TRBJ1-6, with D possibly matching TRBD1 (5 bases). V was shortened by 0 bases and J by 7 bases, with 11 bases between the two germline ends. Per the germline V gene, CDR1 is SGHRS and CDR2 is YFSETQ. This CDR3 has 15 residues. CDR3 region: CASSLEGERNSPLHF. The CDR3 nucleotides read TGCGCCAGCAGCTTGGAAGGGGAAAGGAATTCACCCCTCCACTTT.

This clone was counted once. This rearrangement joins TRBV6-5 to TRBJ1-3; no firm D call. The CDR3 sequence is 15 residues long. The V end lost 10 bases, the J end lost 0 bases, and 16 bases lay between the germline ends. CDR1 MNHEY and CDR2 SVGAGI come from the germline V gene. CDR3 protein: CATSHGGVSGNTIYF. The CDR3 region has the DNA TGTGCCACTTCCCATGGTGGGGTCTCTGGAAACACCATATATTTT.

The chain joins TRBV5-1 to TRBJ2-2; TRBD1 matches at 7 bases. The CDR3 covers 16 residues. Germline lookup yields CDR1 SGHRS and CDR2 YFSETQ. V shed 4 bases, J shed 4 bases, and the junction held 10 bases outside the gene matches. CDR3 protein: CASSPETGVATGELFF. The CDR3 bases are TGCGCCAGCAGCCCTGAAACAGGGGTAGCCACCGGGGAGCTGTTTTTT.

The rearrangement uses TRBV7-8 and TRBJ1-2; D ambiguous. Looked up from germline, CDR1 is SGHVS and CDR2 is FQNEAQ. The CDR3 consists of 14 residues. Trimming left V 4 bases short and J 0 bases short, with 9 bases between. CDR3 in amino acids: CASSSLPANYGYTF. CDR3 nucleotides: TGTGCCAGCAGCTCCCTCCCCGCTAACTATGGCTACACCTTC.

The chain links TRBV27 to TRBJ1-5; D perhaps matches TRBD1 (5 bases). The CDR3 covers 15 residues. CDR1 and CDR2 (germline): MNHEY, SMNVEV (reference sequence). V lost 6 bases, J lost 6 bases, and 18 bases lay in between. The CDR3 loop is CASSPDGGASQPQHF. The CDR3, as DNA: TGTGCCAGCAGCCCAGACGGGGGAGCAAGTCAGCCCCAGCATTTT.

A single count supports this clone. The J gene is TRBJ2-7, the V gene TRBV25-1; 7 bases map to TRBD1. Germline V lookup: CDR1 MGHDK, CDR2 SYGVNS. The CDR3 covers 12 residues. V lost 1 base to trimming and J lost 12 bases; unmatched junction nucleotides: 6. The CDR3, as DNA: TGTGCCAGCAGTGAATCGGTACAGGGGCTGTACTTC. Translation gives CASSESVQGLYF.

This chain links TRBV7-3 with TRBJ1-1; TRBD1 matches at 9 bases. This CDR3 spans 13 amino acids. V gave up 5 bases and J gave up 6 bases; unmatched junction bases: 4. CDR1 SGHTA and CDR2 FQGTGA come from the germline V gene. This chain's CDR3 is CASSPRQGAEAFF. CDR3 nucleotide sequence: TGTGCCAGCAGCCCCAGACAGGGGGCTGAAGCTTTCTTT. Full variable domain (remainder filled in from reference TRBV7-3 and TRBJ1-1): GAGVSQTPSNKVTEKGKYVELRCDPISGHTALYWYRQSLGQGPEFLIYFQGTGAADDSGLPNDRFFAVRPEGSVSTLKIQRTERGDSAVYLCASSPRQGAEAFFGQGTRLTVV.

Here the CDR3 reads CASSPGGETQYF. CDR3 DNA: TGTGCCAGCAGCCCCGGGGGAGAGACCCAGTACTTC. V is TRBV28 and J is TRBJ2-5; TRBD2 might be the D (6 bases). The CDR3 is 12 amino acids. Trimming cost V 6 bases and J 4 bases, with 9 bases left between them. Germline values: CDR1 MDHEN, CDR2 SYDVKM. The variable domain in full, completed from reference TRBV28 and TRBJ2-5, reads DVKVTQSSRYLVKRTGEKVFLECVQDMDHENMFWYRQDPGLGLRLIYFSYDVKMKEKGDIPEGYSVSREKKERFSLILESASTNQTSMYLCASSPGGETQYFGPGTRLLVL.

The chain uses TRBV28 and TRBJ1-2; unclear D gene. CDR3 length: 13 residues. Germline CDR1 and CDR2: MDHEN and SYDVKM. Trimming left V 2 bases short and J 8 bases short, with 12 bases between. DNA of the CDR3: TGTGCCAGCAGTTTAGTGGGAGAAGGGGGCTACACCTTC. Translating gives CASSLVGEGGYTF.

This sequence joins TRBV2 and TRBJ1-1, with TRBD1 matching over 7 bases. V shed 8 bases and J 4 bases; nucleotides not matched to a gene: 1. Germline lookup yields CDR1 SNHLY and CDR2 FYNNEI. The CDR3 totals 11 residues. This CDR3 is CASGQVTEAFF. The CDR3 bases are TGTGCCAGCGGACAGGTCACTGAAGCTTTCTTT.